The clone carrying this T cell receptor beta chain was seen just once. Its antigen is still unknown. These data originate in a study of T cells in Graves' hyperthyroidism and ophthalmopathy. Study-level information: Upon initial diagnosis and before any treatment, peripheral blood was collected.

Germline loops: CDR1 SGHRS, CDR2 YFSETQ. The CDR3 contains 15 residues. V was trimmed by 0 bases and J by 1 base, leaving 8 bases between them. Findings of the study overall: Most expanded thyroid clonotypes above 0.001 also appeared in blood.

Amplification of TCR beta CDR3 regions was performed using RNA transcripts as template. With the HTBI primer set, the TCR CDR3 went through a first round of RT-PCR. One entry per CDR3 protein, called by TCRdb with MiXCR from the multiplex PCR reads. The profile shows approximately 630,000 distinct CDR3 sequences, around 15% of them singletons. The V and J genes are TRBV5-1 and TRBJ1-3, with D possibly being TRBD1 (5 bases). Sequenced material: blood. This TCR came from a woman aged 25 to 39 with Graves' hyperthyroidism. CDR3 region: CASSLVGESGNTIYF. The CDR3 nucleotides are TGCGCCAGCAGCTTGGTAGGGGAATCTGGAAACACCATATATTTT.